The clone carrying this T cell receptor (beta chain) was observed many times. What it binds is unknown. The source of the sample is a study of T cells in Graves' hyperthyroidism and ophthalmopathy. Study-wide results and limits: Blood held most thyroid clonotypes expanded above 0.001 frequency.

Stability of Graves' hyperthyroidism was defined as absent ophthalmopathy progression within 18 months. Lactation, pregnancy, other autoimmune disease or uncontrolled infection excluded patients. Regions amplified from RNA transcripts were the TCR beta CDR3 regions. HTBI primers were employed in a first-round RT-PCR of the TCR CDR3. TCRdb reprocessed the multiplex PCR reads with MiXCR, giving one entry per CDR3 protein. The sample includes 650,000 to 750,000 distinct CDR3 sequences, roughly 15% seen only once; the top ten take more than 8.5%. The V gene's germline CDR1 is PRHDT and CDR2 FYEKMQ (reference sequence). This CDR3 comprises 17 residues. With 0 bases removed from V and 3 bases from J, the gap between germline ends came to 15 bases.

The TCR comes from a young woman with Graves' hyperthyroidism. The chain joins TRBV13 to TRBJ2-1; a weak D match, TRBD2 (5 bases). The sequenced material came from blood. The DNA for the CDR3 is TGTGCCAGCAGCTTAGGCGATAGAGCTAGCAGCTACAATGAGCAGTTCTTC. Translated: CASSLGDRASSYNEQFF.